A single sample gave rise to the 14 T cell receptor beta chains below, sequenced in a study of cytomegalovirus exposure and HLA in healthy donors. The PCR ran on 60 Vbeta and 13 Jbeta primers. Method: immunoSEQ multiplex PCR; TCRdb's copy keeps in-frame clones and lacks some. There are about 82,000 clones in the sample; approximately 80% occur only once, and 13% lies in the top ten. Sequenced: PBMCs. These receptors all stem from a human donor in good health.

This clone was detected only a few times. The V gene is TRBV6-4, the J gene TRBJ2-3; 9 nucleotides agree with TRBD2. The J segment lost 1 base and the V segment lost 2 bases, leaving 4 bases of the junction unmatched. Germline assignment: CDR1 MRHNA and CDR2 SNTAGT. This CDR3 spans 16 amino acids. The CDR3 sequence is CASSDLASGGTDTQYF. As DNA, the CDR3 is TGTGCCAGCAGTGACCTCGCTAGCGGGGGCACAGATACGCAGTATTTT.

This clone has a handful of counts. V gene TRBV2 combines with J gene TRBJ1-1, with D tentatively TRBD1 (5 bases). V lost 8 bases to trimming and J lost 4 bases, with 20 bases between them. CDR1 is SNHLY, CDR2 FYNNEI, per germline. This CDR3 region has 15 residues. CDR3 loop: CASLRGRGLGTEAFF. CDR3 DNA sequence: TGTGCCAGCCTGAGGGGTCGGGGGTTGGGCACTGAAGCTTTCTTT.

This chain links TRBV19 with TRBJ1-1, with a tentative D call TRBD1 (5 bases). This CDR3 has 17 residues. V lost 4 bases, J lost 0 bases, and 18 bases lay in between. From germline, CDR1 is LNHDA and CDR2 SQIVND (reference sequence). For the CDR3, the DNA is TGTGCCAGTAGTACCCGGGGGTTTTACAGCTTGAACACTGAAGCTTTCTTT. Amino acid sequence: CASSTRGFYSLNTEAFF.

The V and J genes are TRBV7-9 and TRBJ2-1; no clear D. V lost 2 bases and J lost 4, with 12 bases in between. CDR3 size: 15 residues. Germline V gives CDR1 SEHNR, CDR2 FQNEAQ (reference sequence). CDR3 coding DNA: TGTGCCAGCAGCTTAAGTGACTGGCCGTACAATGAGCAGTTCTTC. It is translated as CASSLSDWPYNEQFF.

This clone was seen a single time. The V call is TRBV15, the J call TRBJ2-1, with D possibly matching TRBD1 (6 bases). Looked up from germline, CDR1 is LNHNV and CDR2 is YYDKDF (reference sequence). The V gene lost 6 bases and the J gene lost 9 bases, with 21 bases spanning the gap. This CDR3 region has 15 residues. Written as DNA, the CDR3 is TGTGCCACCAGGTTGGGGGCAGGGAGTGGCGGTGAGCAGTTCTTC. Translation: CATRLGAGSGGEQFF. Variable domain in full (rest from reference TRBV15 and TRBJ2-1): DAMVIQNPRYQVTQFGKPVTLSCSQTLNHNVMYWYQQKSSQAPKLLFHYYDKDFNNEADTPDNFQSRRPNTSFCFLDIRSPGLGDTAMYLCATRLGAGSGGEQFFGPGTRLTVL.

The rearrangement uses TRBV7-8 and TRBJ1-5, with 7 bases fitting TRBD1. Germline V CDR1 and CDR2: SGHVS, FQNEAQ. The CDR3 contains 14 residues. V was pared by 5 bases and J by 4 bases, with 5 bases of the junction left unmatched. In DNA, the CDR3 is TGTGCCAGCAGCAAGGACAGGTTGAATCAGCCCCAGCATTTT. Protein product: CASSKDRLNQPQHF.

V gene TRBV5-4 combines with J gene TRBJ2-7, with 9 bases that match TRBD1. Trimming removed 4 bases from V and 1 base from J; junction bases left unmatched: 6. Germline V gene data show CDR1 as SGHNT and CDR2 as YYREEE (reference sequence). The CDR3 is made up of 15 amino acids. The CDR3 DNA reads as TGTGCCAGCAGCCGGACAGGGGCTGAATCCTACGAGCAGTACTTC. Translating gives CASSRTGAESYEQYF.

V gene TRBV6-6 combines with J gene TRBJ2-4; perhaps TRBD1 as D (5 bases). Germline assignment: CDR1 MNHNY and CDR2 SVGAGI (reference sequence). V was trimmed by 0 bases and J by 0 bases, leaving 9 bases between them. CDR3 length equals 16 residues. The CDR3 region is CASSYSAGSAKNIQYF. As DNA, the CDR3 is TGTGCCAGCAGTTACTCGGCAGGGTCAGCCAAAAACATTCAGTACTTC.

The chain uses TRBV29-1 and TRBJ2-7; D gene unclear. Looked up from germline, CDR1 is SQVTM and CDR2 is ANQGSEA. CDR3 length: 11 residues. Trimming took off 1 base at V and 5 bases at J, with 6 bases between the two ends. CDR3 sequence: CSVEGGNEQYF. In nucleotides, the CDR3 is TGCAGCGTTGAAGGAGGAAACGAGCAGTACTTC.

The gene calls are TRBV6-6 and TRBJ1-1, with TRBD1 matching 8 bases. This CDR3 is built from 14 residues. Trimming cost V 8 bases and J 5 bases; bases outside gene matches: 10. Germline CDR1 and CDR2: MNHNY and SVGAGI (reference sequence). The CDR3 DNA is TGTGCCAGCGGCCCAGGGGGCGCAAGAACTGAAGCTTTCTTT. This sequence encodes CASGPGGARTEAFF.

The chain links TRBV19 to TRBJ2-1, with D perhaps matching TRBD2 (9 bases). Germline V gene lookup returns CDR1 LNHDA and CDR2 SQIVND (reference sequence). The CDR3 is 14 residues long. V lost 8 bases, J lost 9 bases, and 20 bases lay in between. CDR3 sequence: CASAGGRQGIEQFF. The CDR3 nucleotides read TGTGCCAGTGCGGGGGGGCGACAGGGGATTGAGCAGTTCTTC.

This rearrangement joins TRBV7-2 to TRBJ1-4; possible D gene TRBD1, 6 bases. The V gene's germline CDR1 is SGHTA and CDR2 FQGNSA. V was shortened by 5 bases and J by 0 bases, with 7 bases between the two germline ends. This CDR3 spans 14 amino acids. CDR3 in amino acids: CASSPGATNEKLFF. CDR3 DNA: TGTGCCAGCAGCCCAGGGGCAACTAATGAAAAACTGTTTTTT. The complete variable domain, with remaining parts taken from reference TRBV7-2 and TRBJ1-4, reads GAGVSQSPSNKVTEKGKDVELRCDPISGHTALYWYRQSLGQGLEFLIYFQGNSAPDKSGLPSDRFSAERTGGSVSTLTIQRTQQEDSAVYLCASSPGATNEKLFFGSGTQLSVL.

The CDR3 loop is CASSRSGTDNGQPQHF. The CDR3 nucleotides read TGTGCCAGCTCACGTTCCGGGACAGATAATGGGCAGCCCCAGCATTTT. This rearrangement joins TRBV18 to TRBJ1-5, with TRBD1 matching over 7 bases. The CDR3 contains 16 residues. Germline values: CDR1 KGHSH, CDR2 LQKENI. The V segment lost 4 bases and the J segment 7 bases; nucleotides outside the gene matches: 13.

The chain employs TRBV7-2 and TRBJ1-3; D unclear. This CDR3 is 12 amino acids long. CDR1 and CDR2 from the germline V gene are SGHTA and FQGNSA. V was clipped by 5 bases and J by 3 bases, with 5 bases between them. The CDR3 sequence is CASSQYGNTIYF. CDR3 in DNA: TGTGCCAGCAGCCAGTATGGAAACACCATATATTTT.